This T cell receptor (beta chain) was captured by sequencing in a study of naive and memory T cell subsets. The library had UMIs added by 3' ligation of an oligonucleotide to TCR cDNA. The CDR3 is made up of 14 amino acids. After removal of 4 bases from V and 6 bases from J, the junction contained 3 bases not matched to a gene. Germline CDR1 SGHTA, CDR2 FQGNSA. Ligated cDNA underwent four rounds of PCR with nested alpha and beta constant region primers and SP2. Reverse transcription of blood and skin TCR RNA was primed at alpha and beta constant regions. Using its own MiXCR run on the 5' RACE reads, TCRdb lists one record per CDR3 protein. The repertoire has tens of thousands of distinct CDR3 sequences, roughly 17% of them found once; the top ten carry roughly 2.6%.

The clonotype comes from a female donor in good health. The chain couples TRBV7-2 to TRBJ2-2, with 9 nucleotides matching TRBD2. In nucleotides, the CDR3 is TGTGCCAGCAGCTCGTTAGCGGGGGCCGGGGAGCTGTTTTTT. Amino acid sequence: CASSSLAGAGELFF.